This passage covers 19 T cell receptor beta chains from one sample sequenced in a study of T cell responses to AZD1222 COVID-19 vaccine. The protocol was immunoSEQ multiplex PCR, while the TCRdb copy is restricted to in-frame clones and leaves out a portion. The table has roughly 200,000 clones, roughly 94% seen once. The specimen comprised peripheral blood, sampled 28 days after the second dose of the MenACWY control vaccine. Receptors originate from an adult who received the MenACWY meningococcal vaccine as a control.

V usage is TRBV9 and J usage is TRBJ2-3, with a tentative D call TRBD2 (6 bases). V shed 3 bases and J shed 2 bases, with 7 bases lying between them. The CDR3 is 13 residues long. Looked up from germline, CDR1 is SGDLS and CDR2 is YYNGEE. The CDR3 loop is CASSGTNTDTQYF. The CDR3 DNA is TGTGCCAGCAGCGGGACTAACACAGATACGCAGTATTTT. Drawing the rest from reference TRBV9 and TRBJ2-3, the complete variable domain is DSGVTQTPKHLITATGQRVTLRCSPRSGDLSVYWYQQSLDQGLQFLIQYYNGEERAKGNILERFSAQQFPDLHSELNLSSLELGDSALYFCASSGTNTDTQYFGPGTRLTVL.

J is TRBJ2-7 and V is TRBV18; 7 positions agree with TRBD1. Germline V gene lookup returns CDR1 KGHSH and CDR2 LQKENI. The CDR3 covers 15 residues. The junction had 6 bases not matched to a gene; V was cut back by 2 bases and J by 2 bases. The CDR3 DNA reads as TGTGCCAGCTCACCATTTACACAGGGGCCCTACGAGCAGTACTTC. Its translation is CASSPFTQGPYEQYF.

V gene TRBV9 combines with J gene TRBJ2-6; the match to TRBD1 covers 9 bases. This CDR3 contains 20 residues. V dropped 4 bases and J dropped 0; count of bases not matched to a gene: 14. Germline CDR1 and CDR2: SGDLS and YYNGEE. The CDR3, as DNA: TGTGCCAGCAGCCCCCGGGACCGGGACAGGGTGATCTCTGGGGCCAACGTCCTGACTTTC. Residues: CASSPRDRDRVISGANVLTF. Together with reference TRBV9 and TRBJ2-6, the CDR3 gives the full variable domain: DSGVTQTPKHLITATGQRVTLRCSPRSGDLSVYWYQQSLDQGLQFLIQYYNGEERAKGNILERFSAQQFPDLHSELNLSSLELGDSALYFCASSPRDRDRVISGANVLTFGAGSRLTVL.

V is TRBV5-4 and J is TRBJ1-3, with D possibly matching TRBD1 (5 bases). The V and J ends lost 1 base and 1 base respectively, with 9 bases between them. Germline CDR1 SGHNT, CDR2 YYREEE (reference sequence). The CDR3 is 15 amino acids. CDR3 DNA: TGTGCCAGCAGCTTGATGGGGGATTCTGGAAACACCATATATTTT. Translated, it gives CASSLMGDSGNTIYF.

This sequence joins TRBV6-5 and TRBJ2-7; D tentatively reads TRBD1 or TRBD2 (7 bases each). Germline values: CDR1 MNHEY, CDR2 SVGAGI. Trimming pared 8 bases from V and 0 bases from J, leaving 14 bases between. CDR3 size: 14 residues. The CDR3: CASLDRTSSYEQYF. CDR3 DNA sequence: TGTGCCAGCCTGGACAGGACTAGCTCCTACGAGCAGTACTTC.

J is TRBJ1-1 and V is TRBV27; D call uncertain. From germline, CDR1 is MNHEY and CDR2 SMNVEV (reference sequence). The CDR3 contains 13 residues. The V gene lost 5 bases and the J gene lost 1 base, with 8 bases spanning the gap. The CDR3 reads CASSPKPNTEAFF. The CDR3 DNA follows: TGTGCCAGCAGTCCGAAACCGAACACTGAAGCTTTCTTT.

This clone appeared once. The rearrangement uses TRBV4-1 and TRBJ1-6; 9 nucleotides match TRBD1. From germline, CDR1 is MGHRA and CDR2 YSYEKL. This CDR3 region has 17 residues. V lost 4 bases to trimming and J lost 10 bases; unmatched junction nucleotides: 14. The chain's CDR3 is CASSLFYEGQGLSPLHF. CDR3 bases: TGCGCCAGCAGCCTTTTTTACGAGGGACAGGGTTTATCACCCCTCCACTTT.

This clone appeared a single time. The V call is TRBV14, the J call TRBJ1-2, with unresolved D. With 1 base removed from V and 8 bases from J, the gap between germline ends came to 8 bases. This CDR3 has 12 amino acids. Germline-derived CDR1 and CDR2 are SGHDN and FVKESK. CDR3 amino acids: CASSQGVWGYTF. CDR3 DNA: TGTGCCAGCAGCCAAGGAGTTTGGGGCTACACCTTC.

This sequence joins TRBV29-1 and TRBJ2-2; D tentatively fits TRBD1 or TRBD2 (5 bases each). From germline, CDR1 is SQVTM and CDR2 ANQGSEA. The CDR3 sequence is 13 residues long. V lost 7 bases and J 0 bases, leaving 9 bases between the germline ends. The CDR3, as DNA: TGCAGCGCGCAGGGAGCGAACACCGGGGAGCTGTTTTTT. This codes for CSAQGANTGELFF.

The rearrangement joins TRBV7-9 to TRBJ2-2; D call uncertain. Germline assignment: CDR1 SEHNR and CDR2 FQNEAQ (reference sequence). Trimming stripped 5 bases from V and 3 bases from J, with 19 bases between. The CDR3 spans 17 residues. CDR3 sequence (DNA): TGTGCCAGCAGCGTAGGGCCGGCAGGCCTCGACACCGGGGAGCTGTTTTTT. This codes for CASSVGPAGLDTGELFF. Full variable domain (outside the CDR3, taken from reference TRBV7-9 and TRBJ2-2): DTGVSQNPRHKITKRGQNVTFRCDPISEHNRLYWYRQTLGQGPEFLTYFQNEAQLEKSRLLSDRFSAERPKGSFSTLEIQRTEQGDSAMYLCASSVGPAGLDTGELFFGEGSRLTVL.

The J gene is TRBJ2-7, the V gene TRBV6-1, with 9 bases aligning to TRBD1. This CDR3 comprises 15 residues. In germline, CDR1 is MNHNS, CDR2 SASEGT. V shed 3 bases, J shed 7 bases, and the junction held 10 bases outside the gene matches. The CDR3 coding sequence is TGTGCCAGCAGTGATCCCGGGACAGGGTTATGGGAGCAGTACTTC. Translating gives CASSDPGTGLWEQYF.

This sequence joins TRBV6-5 and TRBJ2-1; TRBD1 aligns across 8 bases. CDR1 MNHEY and CDR2 SVGAGI come from the germline V gene. With V trimmed by 4 bases and J by 2 bases, 4 bases remained unmatched. The CDR3 has 15 residues. CDR3 coding DNA: TGTGCCAGCAGTTCCCAGGGGGCCACCTACAATGAGCAGTTCTTC. It is translated as CASSSQGATYNEQFF.

The CDR3 bases are TGTGCCAGCAGCCATCGACCTACTATCTCAGGGGTCGGGAACACTGAAGCTTTCTTT. Translated, it gives CASSHRPTISGVGNTEAFF. The chain joins TRBV14 to TRBJ1-1; possibly TRBD1 for D (6 bases). Per germline, CDR1 SGHDN and CDR2 FVKESK. Trimming took 3 bases from V and 1 from J, leaving 24 bases between them. The CDR3 consists of 19 residues. Full variable domain (rest looked up from reference TRBV14 and TRBJ1-1): EAGVTQFPSHSVIEKGQTVTLRCDPISGHDNLYWYRRVMGKEIKFLLHFVKESKQDESGMPNNRFLAERTGGTYSTLKVQPAELEDSGVYFCASSHRPTISGVGNTEAFFGQGTRLTVV.

The CDR3 loop is CSASGEVRDEQYF. CDR3 in DNA: TGCAGTGCTAGTGGGGAGGTCCGGGACGAGCAGTACTTC. V and J are TRBV20-1 and TRBJ2-7; TRBD2 is a possible D gene (6 bases). The germline CDR1 and CDR2 sequences are DFQATT and SNEGSKA (reference sequence). CDR3 size: 13 residues. The V end was cut by 3 bases, the J end by 5 bases, with 14 bases between.

The chain is built from TRBV29-1 and TRBJ2-1, with a possible D match to TRBD2 (6 bases). Trimming took 4 bases from V and 1 from J, leaving 8 bases between them. Per the germline V gene, CDR1 is SQVTM and CDR2 is ANQGSEA. The CDR3 consists of 13 residues. The CDR3 spells CSVGGESYNEQFF. CDR3 coding DNA: TGCAGCGTTGGGGGGGAGTCCTACAATGAGCAGTTCTTC.

This chain joins TRBV27 and TRBJ2-7, with D hard to call. Per germline, CDR1 MNHEY and CDR2 SMNVEV (reference sequence). This CDR3 is 15 amino acids long. With 0 bases removed from V and 2 bases from J, the gap between germline ends came to 11 bases. The chain's CDR3 is CASSLSGSPTYEQYF. In DNA form, the CDR3 reads TGTGCCAGCAGTTTATCCGGCAGCCCTACCTACGAGCAGTACTTC.

The chain combines TRBV20-1 with TRBJ2-7; a possible D gene is TRBD1 (6 bases). The length of the CDR3 is 11 residues. Germline assignment: CDR1 DFQATT and CDR2 SNEGSKA (reference sequence). Trimming left V 3 bases short and J 7 bases short, with 10 bases between. The CDR3 sequence: CSARLRGEQYF. The CDR3 DNA reads as TGCAGTGCTAGGTTAAGGGGGGAGCAGTACTTC.

V usage is TRBV27 and J usage is TRBJ2-1, with 12 positions matching TRBD2. Germline V gene data show CDR1 as MNHEY and CDR2 as SMNVEV (reference sequence). V shed 4 bases, J shed 6 bases, and the junction held 10 bases outside the gene matches. This CDR3 has 17 residues. CDR3 in amino acids: CASSSPPTSGRLNEQFF. CDR3 nucleotides: TGTGCCAGCAGTTCCCCACCGACTAGCGGGAGACTCAATGAGCAGTTCTTC.

J is TRBJ2-2 and V is TRBV27; maybe TRBD1 (6 bases). CDR1 is MNHEY, CDR2 SMNVEV, per germline (reference sequence). This CDR3 has 15 residues. Trimming stripped 2 bases from V and 6 bases from J, with 13 bases between. CDR3 sequence (DNA): TGTGCCAGCAGTTTAGGGGTAGCAGGGGCCGGGGAGCTGTTTTTT. Protein product: CASSLGVAGAGELFF.